This T cell receptor beta chain was identified during a study of blood T cells in healthy people across ages. Study in general: Researchers report that template switching captured about one barcoded beta molecule per two T cells.

The second PCR ran roughly 6 to 11 cycles with a sample-barcoded 5' primer and J-beta primers. TCRdb used MiXCR to reprocess the 5' RACE reads, holding one entry per CDR3 protein. The sample comprises around 1,900,000 distinct CDR3 sequences, about two fifths of which are singletons, and more than 20% rests with the top ten. V was clipped by 5 bases and J by 0 bases, with 22 bases between them. CDR3 length equals 18 residues. The V and J genes are TRBV12-3 or TRBV12-4 and TRBJ2-5; the D is unclear. This TCR was recovered from a human donor in good health. The sequenced material came from blood. For the CDR3, the DNA is TGTGCCAGCAGTGCCCCTCTTACTGGAGCCCCGTACCAAGAGACCCAGTACTTC. Encoded protein: CASSAPLTGAPYQETQYF.